Below, 30 T cell receptor beta chains from the same sample are listed, as sequenced in a study of cytomegalovirus exposure and HLA in healthy donors. PCR primers comprised 60 Vbeta and 13 Jbeta primers. TCRdb's table, derived via immunoSEQ multiplex PCR, lists solely in-frame clones and lacks some. Found here are approximately 150,000 clones, approximately 80% of them singletons; the top ten hold around 2%. The material sequenced was PBMCs. The origin of the receptors is a woman between 35 and 50 years old in good health and CMV-seronegative.

This chain links TRBV9 with TRBJ2-1, with TRBD2 identical over 15 bases. The CDR3 length is 15 residues. V gave up 3 bases and J gave up 8 bases; unmatched junction bases: 3. CDR1 is SGDLS and CDR2 is YYNGEE in the germline V gene. The CDR3 is CASSAGLAGGDEQFF. CDR3 DNA: TGTGCCAGCAGCGCGGGACTAGCGGGAGGCGATGAGCAGTTCTTC.

This chain connects TRBV9 to TRBJ2-5, with a weak D call TRBD1 (5 bases). The better agreement between TRBJ2-7 and the DNA end casts doubt on the J call. Germline V gene lookup returns CDR1 SGDLS and CDR2 YYNGEE. This CDR3 comprises 16 residues. CDR3 coding DNA: TGTGCCAGCAGCGTACTCTCAGGGAATATTGGGTCCGAGCAGTACTTC. Its translation: CASSVLSGNIGSEQYF.

This clone came up once. V gene TRBV4-2 combines with J gene TRBJ2-1; no clear D. The CDR3 loop spans 11 amino acids. Trimming stripped 4 bases from V and 7 bases from J, with 5 bases between. In germline, CDR1 is LGHNA, CDR2 YNFKEQ. As DNA, the CDR3 is TGTGCCAGCAGCCTTATGAATGAGCAGTTCTTC. This encodes CASSLMNEQFF.

The rearrangement joins TRBV6-6 to TRBJ2-5; tentatively, D is TRBD1 (6 bases). CDR1 is MNHNY and CDR2 is SVGAGI in the germline V gene (reference sequence). The CDR3 totals 13 residues. Deletions cut 5 bases from V and 9 bases from J, with 16 bases between. DNA of the CDR3: TGTGCCAGCAGTCCCGAGGGGCAGGGGTCCCAGTACTTC. Translation gives CASSPEGQGSQYF.

This clone showed up just a few times. V usage is TRBV15 and J usage is TRBJ2-5, with 7 bases aligning to TRBD2. The V gene end was trimmed by 3 bases and the J gene end by 5 bases; junction bases not matched to a gene: 6. The CDR3 consists of 14 residues. Per germline, CDR1 LNHNV and CDR2 YYDKDF (reference sequence). DNA for the CDR3: TGTGCCACCAGCAGCCGGACTAGGTGGGAGACCCAGTACTTC. Translating gives CATSSRTRWETQYF.

This clone has only one observation. V gene TRBV6-1 combines with J gene TRBJ2-3; D gene unclear. Trimming took 6 bases from V and 6 from J, leaving 16 bases between them. Germline V gene data show CDR1 as MNHNS and CDR2 as SASEGT. The CDR3 loop spans 14 amino acids. The CDR3 region has the DNA TGTGCCAGCAGCAAAGCTATTGATTTTGATACGCAGTATTTT. Protein sequence: CASSKAIDFDTQYF.

The genes are TRBV4-2 and TRBJ2-5; 8 bases are shared with TRBD1. Germline values: CDR1 LGHNA, CDR2 YNFKEQ. The CDR3 is made up of 14 amino acids. The ends lost 1 base at V and 3 bases at J; junction bases unmatched: 1. The CDR3 region is CASSQGGQEETQYF. The CDR3 region has the DNA TGTGCCAGCAGCCAAGGGGGACAGGAAGAGACCCAGTACTTC.

The chain links TRBV4-2 to TRBJ2-1; 9 nucleotides align to TRBD2. The CDR3 is made up of 17 amino acids. Germline CDR1 and CDR2: LGHNA and YNFKEQ. V lost 1 base to trimming and J lost 0 bases; unmatched junction nucleotides: 4. Here the CDR3 DNA reads TGTGCCAGCAGCCAAGTCTCAGCGGGAGGCTCCTACAATGAGCAGTTCTTC. This gives the protein CASSQVSAGGSYNEQFF.

The chain joins TRBV7-2 to TRBJ1-5, with D maybe TRBD1 (6 bases). This CDR3 comprises 15 residues. The V end lost 4 bases, the J end lost 0 bases, and 10 bases lay between the germline ends. Germline values: CDR1 SGHTA, CDR2 FQGNSA. Here the CDR3 DNA reads TGTGCCAGCAGCTCGCAGGGGAGTAGCAATCAGCCCCAGCATTTT. Its protein is CASSSQGSSNQPQHF. Supplemented by reference TRBV7-2 and TRBJ1-5, the full variable domain reads GAGVSQSPSNKVTEKGKDVELRCDPISGHTALYWYRQSLGQGLEFLIYFQGNSAPDKSGLPSDRFSAERTGGSVSTLTIQRTQQEDSAVYLCASSSQGSSNQPQHFGDGTRLSIL.

The chain uses TRBV28 and TRBJ2-1; 13 bases are shared with TRBD2. V lost 5 bases to trimming and J lost 0 bases; unmatched junction nucleotides: 4. The length of the CDR3 is 17 residues. From germline, CDR1 is MDHEN and CDR2 SYDVKM. In nucleotides, the CDR3 is TGTGCCAGCAGTCCAGGACTAGCGGGGGTCTCCTACAATGAGCAGTTCTTC. This sequence encodes CASSPGLAGVSYNEQFF.

A note on this clone: This CDR3 is also generated by other DNA sequences in the sample. The chain couples TRBV28 to TRBJ1-5; D unresolved. CDR1 is MDHEN and CDR2 is SYDVKM in the germline V gene. V was trimmed by 3 bases and J by 7 bases, leaving 10 bases between them. This CDR3 contains 13 residues. The CDR3 spells CASSLQVLQPQHF. For the CDR3, the DNA is TGTGCCAGCAGTTTGCAGGTACTGCAGCCCCAGCATTTT.

The chain combines TRBV29-1 with TRBJ1-2; D uncertain. Trimming took 4 bases from V and 8 from J, leaving 17 bases between them. Germline V gene lookup returns CDR1 SQVTM and CDR2 ANQGSEA. The length of the CDR3 is 13 residues. DNA of the CDR3: TGCAGCGTTGGGTCTTTCCGGGTGAGCGGCTACACCTTC. Translated: CSVGSFRVSGYTF.

This clone appeared a few times. V and J are TRBV9 and TRBJ1-5, with unresolved D. Germline V gene lookup returns CDR1 SGDLS and CDR2 YYNGEE. Trimming pared 3 bases from V and 2 bases from J, leaving 9 bases between. This CDR3 spans 14 amino acids. The CDR3 DNA reads as TGTGCCAGCAGCGGAGGGTCAGGCAATCAGCCCCAGCATTTT. It codes for CASSGGSGNQPQHF.

This rearrangement joins TRBV7-3 to TRBJ2-7; 9 nucleotides match TRBD1. J was trimmed by 2 bases and V by 5 bases; bases with no gene match: 13. Germline V gene lookup returns CDR1 SGHTA and CDR2 FQGTGA. The CDR3 contains 17 residues. The CDR3 region has the DNA TGTGCCAGCAGCAAACCCCCGGGACAGGGCTCCCCCTACGAGCAGTACTTC. Its protein is CASSKPPGQGSPYEQYF.

The chain is built from TRBV6-1 and TRBJ1-3; D unclear. V lost 3 bases and J lost 0, with 9 bases in between. CDR3 length equals 15 residues. CDR1 is MNHNS, CDR2 SASEGT, per germline. The CDR3 loop is CASSDLPGSGNTIYF. Written as DNA, the CDR3 is TGTGCCAGCAGTGATCTTCCGGGCTCTGGAAACACCATATATTTT.

This sequence joins TRBV27 and TRBJ1-2, with unresolved D. The CDR3 contains 14 residues. Trimming cost V 3 bases and J 4 bases, with 12 bases left between them. Germline V gene data show CDR1 as MNHEY and CDR2 as SMNVEV (reference sequence). CDR3 loop: CASSFSLGGYGYTF. In DNA, the CDR3 is TGTGCCAGCAGTTTCTCTCTCGGTGGCTATGGCTACACCTTC.

V and J are TRBV19 and TRBJ2-5; 7 bases map to TRBD1. This CDR3 comprises 14 residues. Germline V gene data show CDR1 as LNHDA and CDR2 as SQIVND (reference sequence). V was pared by 0 bases and J by 5 bases, with 3 bases of the junction left unmatched. The CDR3 reads CASSIDGTEETQYF. The CDR3 DNA reads TGTGCCAGTAGTATAGACGGGACAGAGGAGACCCAGTACTTC. The variable domain in full, with the rest retrieved from reference TRBV19 and TRBJ2-5, is DGGITQSPKYLFRKEGQNVTLSCEQNLNHDAMYWYRQDPGQGLRLIYYSQIVNDFQKGDIAEGYSVSREKKESFPLTVTSAQKNPTAFYLCASSIDGTEETQYFGPGTRLLVL.

This clone has more than one count but fewer than ten. The chain uses TRBV6-5 and TRBJ1-1, with 9 bases that match TRBD1. After removal of 6 bases from V and 9 bases from J, the junction contained 14 bases not matched to a gene. The CDR3 has 15 amino acids. In germline, CDR1 is MNHEY, CDR2 SVGAGI. CDR3 loop: CASRPRDRAKDKAFF. CDR3 DNA: TGTGCCAGCAGGCCTAGGGACAGGGCGAAGGATAAAGCTTTCTTT.

This chain connects TRBV7-2 to TRBJ2-2, with a weak D call TRBD1 (6 bases). The CDR3 loop spans 15 amino acids. V lost 5 bases and J lost 7, with 17 bases in between. The germline V gene has CDR1 SGHTA and CDR2 FQGNSA. CDR3 DNA: TGTGCCAGCAGCGGGCAAGACAGGTCAATCGGGGAGCTGTTTTTT. Translation gives CASSGQDRSIGELFF.

The table lists this clone with a count of one. The chain uses TRBV7-9 and TRBJ2-5; no clear D. The V gene's germline CDR1 is SEHNR and CDR2 FQNEAQ (reference sequence). V lost 5 bases and J lost 1, with 8 bases in between. This CDR3 has 13 residues. The CDR3 spells CASSLSVQETQYF. As DNA, the CDR3 is TGTGCCAGCAGCCTTAGTGTCCAAGAGACCCAGTACTTC.

The genes are TRBV6-4 and TRBJ1-1; D remains ambiguous. CDR1 MRHNA and CDR2 SNTAGT come from the germline V gene. The CDR3 has 15 amino acids. The V and J ends lost 0 bases and 5 bases respectively, with 13 bases between them. Here the CDR3 DNA reads TGTGCCAGCAGTGACTCGTCGGCGGAAAGTACTGAAGCTTTCTTT. It yields the protein CASSDSSAESTEAFF.

This clone came up once. The chain employs TRBV15 and TRBJ1-2; D is possibly TRBD1 (6 bases). CDR1 is LNHNV and CDR2 is YYDKDF in the germline V gene (reference sequence). V dropped 3 bases and J dropped 6 bases, with 23 bases sitting between them. This CDR3 contains 17 residues. The CDR3 loop is CATSRDRPLGLTNGYTF. CDR3 bases: TGTGCCACCAGCAGGGACAGACCTCTGGGATTAACTAATGGCTACACCTTC.

The chain recombines TRBV14 with TRBJ2-7; D is ambiguous. The germline gives CDR1 SGHDN, CDR2 FVKESK. Trimming stripped 1 base from V and 1 base from J, with 8 bases between. This CDR3 has 14 amino acids. This CDR3 is CASSQVSSSYEQYF. The CDR3 DNA follows: TGTGCCAGCAGCCAAGTTTCCAGTTCCTACGAGCAGTACTTC.

V is TRBV11-2 and J is TRBJ2-7; TRBD2 matches 9 bases. Germline CDR1 and CDR2: SGHAT and FQNNGV. The CDR3 totals 15 residues. J lost 4 bases, V lost 3 bases, and 7 bases had no gene match. This CDR3 is CASSFSSGVTYEQYF. CDR3 coding DNA: TGTGCCAGCAGCTTTTCTAGCGGGGTAACTTACGAGCAGTACTTC.

V is TRBV6-5 and J is TRBJ2-7; 10 bases line up with TRBD1. Germline V gene sequence: CDR1 MNHEY, CDR2 SVGAGI. Trimming at V came to 4 bases and at J to 3 bases, leaving 6 bases not matched to a gene. The CDR3 is made up of 15 amino acids. The CDR3 region has the DNA TGTGCCAGCAGTTTCGGGACAGGGGTCTTCTACGAGCAGTACTTC. Amino acids: CASSFGTGVFYEQYF.

The chain links TRBV6-6 to TRBJ2-3, with 11 bases matching TRBD1. V gave up 10 bases and J gave up 6 bases; unmatched junction bases: 12. CDR1 and CDR2 from the germline V gene are MNHNY and SVGAGI (reference sequence). This CDR3 has 15 residues. CDR3 DNA sequence: TGTGCCACCCTGGACGGACAGGGGGCAGGGGATACGCAGTATTTT. Its translation is CATLDGQGAGDTQYF.

This rearrangement joins TRBV15 to TRBJ1-3; 8 bases are a match to TRBD1. Trimming at V came to 3 bases and at J to 0 bases, leaving 10 bases not matched to a gene. Per germline, CDR1 LNHNV and CDR2 YYDKDF (reference sequence). The CDR3 consists of 18 residues. In DNA form, the CDR3 reads TGTGCCACCAGCAGTAGAGGGACAGGCGGGCCCTCTGGAAACACCATATATTTT. Translating gives CATSSRGTGGPSGNTIYF.

This chain uses TRBV5-1 with TRBJ2-3; TRBD2 matches 7 bases. V lost 4 bases, J lost 4 bases, and 12 bases stayed unmatched. The CDR3 spans 16 residues. The germline CDR1 and CDR2 sequences are SGHRS and YFSETQ. CDR3 nucleotides: TGCGCCAGCAGCCTCGGCGGGAGTGGTGGCGCAGATACGCAGTATTTT. Translated: CASSLGGSGGADTQYF.

The J gene is TRBJ2-2, the V gene TRBV7-2, with 12 bases matching TRBD2. V shed 4 bases and J 6 bases; nucleotides not matched to a gene: 3. Per germline, CDR1 SGHTA and CDR2 FQGNSA. The CDR3 length is 15 residues. CDR3 DNA sequence: TGTGCCAGCAGCTCTACTAGCGGGAGGTCCGGGGAGCTGTTTTTT. It codes for CASSSTSGRSGELFF.

The chain couples TRBV28 to TRBJ2-3, with 11 bases fitting TRBD1. Germline trimming cut 4 bases from V and 7 bases from J; bases unmatched to any gene: 10. The CDR3 is 16 residues long. CDR1 and CDR2 (germline): MDHEN, SYDVKM. The CDR3 DNA sequence: TGTGCCAGCAGTTCCACAGGACAGGGGGCGCAAAATACGCAGTATTTT. It encodes CASSSTGQGAQNTQYF.